One TCR beta chain is described in this entry. As yet, its antigen is unknown. The table came from immunoSEQ multiplex PCR; TCRdb's copy has only in-frame clones and leaves some out. Here the sample spans 40,000 to 55,000 clones, around 90% being singletons. The sample originates from a study of a mutant IDH1 vaccine in newly diagnosed glioma. The time point was: week 11, during vaccination. Every single dose of the vaccine, 300 ug of mutant IDH1 20-mer peptide, came with topical imiquimod. Losses at the gene ends were 3 bases for V and 6 bases for J; bases not matched to a gene: 13. CDR3 length: 17 residues. Germline CDR1 MGHRA, CDR2 YSYEKL.

Sample: PBMCs, taken from a glioma patient whose treatment included an IDH1 peptide vaccine. The TCR comes from a man aged 50 or older with glioma. J is TRBJ2-2 and V is TRBV4-1; 7 positions agree with TRBD2. CDR3 bases: TGCGCCAGCAGCCAGACCCTAGCGGAACTCCCATCCGGGGAGCTGTTTTTT. Translated, it gives CASSQTLAELPSGELFF.